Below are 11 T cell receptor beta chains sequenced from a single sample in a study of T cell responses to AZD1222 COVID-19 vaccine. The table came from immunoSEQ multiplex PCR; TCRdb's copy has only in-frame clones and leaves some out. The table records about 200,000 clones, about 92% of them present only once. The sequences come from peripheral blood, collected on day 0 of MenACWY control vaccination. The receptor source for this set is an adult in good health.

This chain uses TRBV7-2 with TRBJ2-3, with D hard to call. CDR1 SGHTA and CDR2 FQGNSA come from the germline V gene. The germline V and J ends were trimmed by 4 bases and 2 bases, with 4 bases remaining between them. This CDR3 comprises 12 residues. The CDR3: CASSSYTDTQYF. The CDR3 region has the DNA TGTGCCAGCAGCTCCTACACAGATACGCAGTATTTT.

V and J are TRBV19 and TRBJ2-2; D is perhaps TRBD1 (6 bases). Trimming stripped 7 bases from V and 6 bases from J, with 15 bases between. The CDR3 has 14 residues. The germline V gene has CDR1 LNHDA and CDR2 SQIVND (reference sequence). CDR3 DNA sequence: TGTGCCAGTACCCTACAGGGTACGTCCGGGGAGCTGTTTTTT. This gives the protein CASTLQGTSGELFF.

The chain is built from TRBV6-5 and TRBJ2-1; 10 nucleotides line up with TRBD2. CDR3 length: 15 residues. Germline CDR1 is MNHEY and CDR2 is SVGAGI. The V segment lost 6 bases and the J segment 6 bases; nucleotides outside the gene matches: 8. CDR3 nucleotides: TGTGCCAGCAGGGCCGGGACTAGCGACCGCAATGAGCAGTTCTTC. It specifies CASRAGTSDRNEQFF.

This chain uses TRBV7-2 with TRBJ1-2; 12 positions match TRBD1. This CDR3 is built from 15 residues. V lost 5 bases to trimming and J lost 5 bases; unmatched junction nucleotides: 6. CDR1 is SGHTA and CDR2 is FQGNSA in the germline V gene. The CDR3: CASSRGQGASYGYTF. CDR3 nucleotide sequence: TGTGCCAGCAGCCGGGGACAGGGGGCAAGTTATGGCTACACCTTC.

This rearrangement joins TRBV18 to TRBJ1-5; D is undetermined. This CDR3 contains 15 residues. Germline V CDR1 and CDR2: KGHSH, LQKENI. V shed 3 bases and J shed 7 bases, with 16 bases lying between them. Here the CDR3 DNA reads TGTGCCAGCTCACCCGCTGGAGTGTCGAGCCAGCCCCAGCATTTT. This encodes CASSPAGVSSQPQHF. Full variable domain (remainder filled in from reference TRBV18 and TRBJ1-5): NAGVMQNPRHLVRRRGQEARLRCSPMKGHSHVYWYRQLPEEGLKFMVYLQKENIIDESGMPKERFSAEFPKEGPSILRIQQVVRGDSAAYFCASSPAGVSSQPQHFGDGTRLSIL.

The CDR3: CASSFSGSNEKLFF. In DNA form, the CDR3 reads TGTGCCAGCAGCTTTTCGGGTAGCAATGAAAAACTGTTTTTT. The rearrangement links TRBV7-8 to TRBJ1-4; D gene uncertain. The length of the CDR3 is 14 residues. Germline V gives CDR1 SGHVS, CDR2 FQNEAQ. V was pared by 3 bases and J by 5 bases, with 10 bases between.

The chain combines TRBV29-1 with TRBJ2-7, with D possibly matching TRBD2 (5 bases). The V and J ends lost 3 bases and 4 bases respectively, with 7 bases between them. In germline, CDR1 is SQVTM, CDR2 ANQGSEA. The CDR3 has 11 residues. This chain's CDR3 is CSVEWEYEQYF. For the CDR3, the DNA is TGCAGCGTTGAGTGGGAGTACGAGCAGTACTTC.

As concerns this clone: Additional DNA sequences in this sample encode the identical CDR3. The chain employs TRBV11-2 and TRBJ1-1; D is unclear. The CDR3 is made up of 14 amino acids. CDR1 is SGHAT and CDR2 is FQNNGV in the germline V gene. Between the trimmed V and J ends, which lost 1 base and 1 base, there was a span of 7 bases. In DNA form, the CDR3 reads TGTGCCAGCAGCTTAGGGGCAGGGAACACTGAAGCTTTCTTT. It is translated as CASSLGAGNTEAFF. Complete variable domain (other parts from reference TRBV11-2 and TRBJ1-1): EAGVAQSPRYKIIEKRQSVAFWCNPISGHATLYWYQQILGQGPKLLIQFQNNGVVDDSQLPKDRFSAERLKGVDSTLKIQPAKLEDSAVYLCASSLGAGNTEAFFGQGTRLTVV.

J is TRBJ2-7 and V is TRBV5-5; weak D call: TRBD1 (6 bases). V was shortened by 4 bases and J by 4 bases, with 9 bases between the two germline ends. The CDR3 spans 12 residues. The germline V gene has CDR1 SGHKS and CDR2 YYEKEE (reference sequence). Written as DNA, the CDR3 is TGTGCCAGCAGCCAGCAGGGGTACGAGCAGTACTTC. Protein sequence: CASSQQGYEQYF.

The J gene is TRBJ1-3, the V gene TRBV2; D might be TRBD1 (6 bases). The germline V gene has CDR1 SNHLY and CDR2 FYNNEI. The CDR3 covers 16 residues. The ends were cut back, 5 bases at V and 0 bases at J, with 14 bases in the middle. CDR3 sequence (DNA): TGTGCCAGCAGTAAGGAAACAGGGAGCTCTGGAAACACCATATATTTT. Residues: CASSKETGSSGNTIYF.

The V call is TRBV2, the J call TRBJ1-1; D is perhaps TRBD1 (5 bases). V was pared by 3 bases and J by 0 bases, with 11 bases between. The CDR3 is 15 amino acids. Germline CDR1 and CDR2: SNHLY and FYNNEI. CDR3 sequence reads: CASSEQGLLNTEAFF. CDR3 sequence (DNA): TGTGCCAGCAGTGAGCAGGGTTTATTGAACACTGAAGCTTTCTTT.